This note documents a single T cell receptor beta chain sequence. Its antigen is unidentified. No neoadjuvant therapy was given to the selected pancreatic ductal adenocarcinoma patients before their surgery. The source of the sample is a study of T cells in pancreatic ductal adenocarcinoma. Study results and limitations: Unique clonotypes were about 8-fold more numerous in blood than in tumor. Enrichment of CD45RO+ effector over naive T cells in tumors may bias clonality. The resected cohort was biased toward the minority with early-stage disease. Tumor and blood clonality did not differ significantly, about 0.11 versus 0.078.

Assay used: immunoSEQ multiplex PCR; TCRdb lists only in-frame clones, some missing. The repertoire holds approximately 97,000 clones, with roughly 96% as singletons. Sample: PBMCs. The receptor was derived from a human donor with pancreatic ductal adenocarcinoma.

CDR3 sequence reads: CASSSPTSGKSYEQYF. The CDR3 DNA is TGTGCCAGCAGTTCCCCGACTAGCGGGAAATCCTACGAGCAGTACTTC. The rearrangement links TRBV28 to TRBJ2-7; 11 nucleotides align to TRBD2. The trim removed 4 bases at V and 1 base at J, leaving 6 bases unmatched. CDR1 MDHEN and CDR2 SYDVKM come from the germline V gene. The CDR3 spans 16 residues.